This T cell receptor (beta chain) was sequenced in a study of identical twins (TCRdb year 2016). For context, the study as a whole: To test whether fetal clonotypes persist, the study used deep sequencing on TCR alpha and beta repertoires from monozygotic twins, unrelated adults of various ages, and cord blood. To rule out contamination, the twin experiments were replicated at different times with different library preparation protocols.

Receptor amplification or capture employed 5' RACE. Sequencing was carried out with an Illumina HiSeq 2000. A universal primer binding site was added through template switching, and the final cDNA carried a unique molecular identifier so that TCR cDNA molecules could be counted accurately. Specific primers in the conserved constant-segment region were used to synthesize first-strand cDNA for TCR alpha and beta chains. Each cDNA library was double barcoded, with a SMART-Mk sample barcode plus Illumina barcodes, to control for contamination. TruSeq adapter sequences and Illumina sample barcodes were added in two successive PCR steps. The Illumina HiSeq platform was used with custom primers to sequence TCR alpha and beta cDNA libraries. As for the authors' bioinformatics: MiGEC was used to process raw reads and extract unique molecular identifiers, and MiXCR was used to find CDR3 positions. For each individual, recombination models were inferred using an EM algorithm with the repgenHMM and IGoR tools. The analysis of shared clonotypes was done with the tcR package in R, with sharing normalized by the product of cloneset sizes. To study raw recombination free of thymic and clonal selection effects, out-of-frame nonproductive sequences were analyzed. The raw public data were reprocessed by TCRdb itself: fastp quality trimming at Q25, MiXCR clonotype calling, in-frame beta chains only. Every distinct CDR3 protein forms one entry, paired with its most common genes and DNA. The V and J calls were determined by TCRdb, not by the authors. This sample holds 1.5 million to 2 million distinct CDR3 sequences; more than 30% were observed only once. Over 0.25% of the sample is taken by the ten largest.

Every donor was a healthy Caucasian. Points on this clonotype: It has no known antigen specificity. It has no much larger one-base neighbor in the sample; base qualities were not kept.

What the work shows at the level of the full study, not this receptor alone: The excess sharing between twins in beta out-of-frame sequences was weaker because fewer shared sequences reduced the signal-to-noise ratio. Zero-insertion analyses could be partly confounded by invariant T cells such as MAIT and iNKT, though diverse VJ usage argued against such confounding for most clonotypes. Conclusions relied on cross-sectional statistical analysis, since the same donors could not be followed over many years. Out-of-frame TCR alpha sequences shared between twins showed an excess of low generation-probability sequences compared with coincidental sharing between unrelated individuals. Recombination models systematically underestimated out-of-frame TCR alpha sharing in monozygotic twins but agreed with sharing between unrelated individuals. Fewer insertions were carried by abundant cord blood beta clonotypes, a similar but weaker trend appeared in young adult naive repertoires, and no such trend appeared in memory repertoires.

This TCR was sampled from a newborn girl in good health. The sample was cord blood.

CDR3 reads: CASSVPGQGTGNTIYF. The base sequence is TGTGCCAGCAGTGTCCCGGGACAGGGGACCGGAAACACCATATATTTT. The chain links TRBV25-1 with TRBJ1-3, and 10 junctional nucleotides match TRBD1. CDR1 and CDR2 were assigned from the germline V gene as MGHDK and SYGVNS. Taken from cysteine to phenylalanine, the CDR3 has 16 residues. Just the 48-base CDR3 DNA is kept, in frame starting at base 1. Trimming accounts for 4 bases at V and 4 bases at J, while the number of junction bases matched to no gene is 7. With the portions outside the CDR3 filled from the reference TRBV25-1 and TRBJ1-3 genes, the complete variable region becomes EADIYQTPRYLVIGTGKKITLECSQTMGHDKMYWYQQDPGMELHLIHYSYGVNSTEKGDLSSESTVSRIRTEHFPLTLESARPSHTSQYLCASSVPGQGTGNTIYFGEGSWLTVV.